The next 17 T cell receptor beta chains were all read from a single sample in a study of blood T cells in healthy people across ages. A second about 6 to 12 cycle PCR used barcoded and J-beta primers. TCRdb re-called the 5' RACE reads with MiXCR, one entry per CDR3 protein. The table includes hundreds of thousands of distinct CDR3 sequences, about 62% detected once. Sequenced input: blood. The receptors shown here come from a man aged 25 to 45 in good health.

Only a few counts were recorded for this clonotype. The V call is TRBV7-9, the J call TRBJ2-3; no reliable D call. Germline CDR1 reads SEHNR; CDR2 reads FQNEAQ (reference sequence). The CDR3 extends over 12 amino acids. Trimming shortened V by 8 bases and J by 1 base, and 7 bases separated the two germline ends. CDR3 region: CASQDRTDTQYF. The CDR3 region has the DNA TGTGCCAGCCAGGATCGCACAGATACGCAGTATTTT.

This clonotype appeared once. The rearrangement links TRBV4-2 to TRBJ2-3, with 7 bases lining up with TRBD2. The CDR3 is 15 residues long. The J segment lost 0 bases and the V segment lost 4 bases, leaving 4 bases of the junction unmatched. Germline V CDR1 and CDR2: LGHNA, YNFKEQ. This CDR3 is CASSPREGSTDTQYF. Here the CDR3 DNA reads TGTGCCAGCAGCCCAAGGGAGGGTAGCACAGATACGCAGTATTTT.

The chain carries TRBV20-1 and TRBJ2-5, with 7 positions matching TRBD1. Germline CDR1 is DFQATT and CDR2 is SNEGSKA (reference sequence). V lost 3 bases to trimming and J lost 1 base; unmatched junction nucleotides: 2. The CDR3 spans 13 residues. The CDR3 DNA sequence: TGCAGTGCTAGTAAGGGGGCCCAAGAGACCCAGTACTTC. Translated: CSASKGAQETQYF.

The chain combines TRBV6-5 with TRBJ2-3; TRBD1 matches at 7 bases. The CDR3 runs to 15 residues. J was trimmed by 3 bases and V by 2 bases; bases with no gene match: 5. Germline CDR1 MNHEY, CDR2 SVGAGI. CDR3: CASSYEGARTDTQYF. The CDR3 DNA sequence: TGTGCCAGCAGTTACGAGGGGGCGCGGACAGATACGCAGTATTTT.

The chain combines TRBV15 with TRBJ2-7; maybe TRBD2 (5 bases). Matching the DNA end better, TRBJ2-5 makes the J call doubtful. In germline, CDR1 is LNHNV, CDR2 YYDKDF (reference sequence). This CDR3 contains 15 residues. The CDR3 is CATSRDGSLEETQYF. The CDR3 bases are TGTGCCACCAGCAGAGATGGGAGCTTGGAGGAGACCCAGTACTTC.

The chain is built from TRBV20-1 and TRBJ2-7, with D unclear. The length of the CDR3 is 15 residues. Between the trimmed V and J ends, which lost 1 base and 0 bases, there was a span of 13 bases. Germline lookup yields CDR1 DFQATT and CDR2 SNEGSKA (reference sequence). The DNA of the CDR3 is TGCAGTGCTAGAGGGAGTCCCCAGAGCTCCTACGAGCAGTACTTC. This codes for CSARGSPQSSYEQYF.

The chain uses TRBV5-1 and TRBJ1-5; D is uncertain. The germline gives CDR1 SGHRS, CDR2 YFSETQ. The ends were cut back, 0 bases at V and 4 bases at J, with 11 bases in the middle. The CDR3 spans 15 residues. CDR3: CASSLEGQLNQPQHF. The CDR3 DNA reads TGCGCCAGCAGCTTGGAGGGCCAGCTTAATCAGCCCCAGCATTTT. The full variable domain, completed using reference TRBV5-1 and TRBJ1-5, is KAGVTQTPRYLIKTRGQQVTLSCSPISGHRSVSWYQQTPGQGLQFLFEYFSETQRNKGNFPGRFSGRQFSNSRSEMNVSTLELGDSALYLCASSLEGQLNQPQHFGDGTRLSIL.

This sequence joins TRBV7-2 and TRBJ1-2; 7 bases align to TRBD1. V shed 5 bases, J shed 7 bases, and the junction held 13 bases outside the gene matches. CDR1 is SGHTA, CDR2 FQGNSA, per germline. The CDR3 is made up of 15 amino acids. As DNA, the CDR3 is TGTGCCAGCAGCCGCAGAACGACAGGGTTAGTTGGCTACACCTTC. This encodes CASSRRTTGLVGYTF. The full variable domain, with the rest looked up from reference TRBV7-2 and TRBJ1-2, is GAGVSQSPSNKVTEKGKDVELRCDPISGHTALYWYRQSLGQGLEFLIYFQGNSAPDKSGLPSDRFSAERTGGSVSTLTIQRTQQEDSAVYLCASSRRTTGLVGYTFGSGTRLTVV.

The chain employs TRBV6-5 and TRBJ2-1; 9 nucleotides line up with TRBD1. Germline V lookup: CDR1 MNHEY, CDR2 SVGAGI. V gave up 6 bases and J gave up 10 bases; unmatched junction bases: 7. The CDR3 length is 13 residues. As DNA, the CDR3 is TGTGCCAGCAGGGCCGGGACAGGGAACGAGCAGTTCTTC. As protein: CASRAGTGNEQFF.

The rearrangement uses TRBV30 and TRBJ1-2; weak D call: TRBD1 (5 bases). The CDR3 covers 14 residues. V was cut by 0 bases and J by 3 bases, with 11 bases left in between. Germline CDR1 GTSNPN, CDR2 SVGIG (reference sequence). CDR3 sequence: CAWSVGRDHYGYTF. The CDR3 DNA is TGTGCCTGGAGTGTAGGCAGGGACCACTATGGCTACACCTTC.

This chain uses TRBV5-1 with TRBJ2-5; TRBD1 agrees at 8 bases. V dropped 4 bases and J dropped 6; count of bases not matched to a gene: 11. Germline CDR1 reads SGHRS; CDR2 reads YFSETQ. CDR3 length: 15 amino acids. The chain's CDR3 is CASSPETGAIKTQYF. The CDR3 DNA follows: TGCGCCAGCAGCCCGGAGACAGGGGCCATCAAGACCCAGTACTTC.

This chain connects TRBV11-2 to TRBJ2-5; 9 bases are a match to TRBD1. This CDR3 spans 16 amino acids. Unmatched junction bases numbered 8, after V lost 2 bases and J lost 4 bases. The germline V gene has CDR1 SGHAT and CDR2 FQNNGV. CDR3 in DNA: TGTGCCAGCAGCTTATCGGGTGGGACAGGGAGAGAGACCCAGTACTTC. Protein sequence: CASSLSGGTGRETQYF. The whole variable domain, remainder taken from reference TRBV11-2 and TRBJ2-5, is EAGVAQSPRYKIIEKRQSVAFWCNPISGHATLYWYQQILGQGPKLLIQFQNNGVVDDSQLPKDRFSAERLKGVDSTLKIQPAKLEDSAVYLCASSLSGGTGRETQYFGPGTRLLVL.

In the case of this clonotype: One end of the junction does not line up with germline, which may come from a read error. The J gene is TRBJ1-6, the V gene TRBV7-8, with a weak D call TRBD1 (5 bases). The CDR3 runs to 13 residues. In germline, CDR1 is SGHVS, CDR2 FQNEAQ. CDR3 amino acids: CASSTAGVSPPHF. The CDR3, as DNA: TGTGCCAGCAGCACGGCGGGGGTCTCACCCCCCCACTTT.

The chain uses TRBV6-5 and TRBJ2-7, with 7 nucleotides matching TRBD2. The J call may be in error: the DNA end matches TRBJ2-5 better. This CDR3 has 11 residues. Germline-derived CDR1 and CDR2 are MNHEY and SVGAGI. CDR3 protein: CASTSAETQYF. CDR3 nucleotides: TGTGCCAGTACTAGCGCGGAGACCCAGTACTTC.

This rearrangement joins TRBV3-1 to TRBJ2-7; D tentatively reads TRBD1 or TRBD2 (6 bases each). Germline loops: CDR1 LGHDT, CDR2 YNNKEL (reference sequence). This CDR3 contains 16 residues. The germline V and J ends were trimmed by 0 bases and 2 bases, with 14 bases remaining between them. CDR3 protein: CASSQDAWGAPYEQYF. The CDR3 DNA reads TGTGCCAGCAGCCAAGATGCGTGGGGGGCTCCCTACGAGCAGTACTTC.

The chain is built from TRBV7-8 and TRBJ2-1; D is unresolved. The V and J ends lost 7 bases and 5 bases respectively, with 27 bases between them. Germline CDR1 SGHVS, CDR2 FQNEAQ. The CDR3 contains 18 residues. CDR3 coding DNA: TGTGCCAGCACACAAGGTGGCAGAGCAACTAACATCAACAATGAGCAGTTCTTC. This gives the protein CASTQGGRATNINNEQFF.

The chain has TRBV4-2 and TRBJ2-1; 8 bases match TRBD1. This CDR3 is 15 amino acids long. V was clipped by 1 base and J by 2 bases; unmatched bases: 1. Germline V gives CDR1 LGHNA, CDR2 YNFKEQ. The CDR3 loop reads CASSQGRGPYNEQFF. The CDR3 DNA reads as TGTGCCAGCAGCCAAGGCAGGGGGCCCTACAATGAGCAGTTCTTC.